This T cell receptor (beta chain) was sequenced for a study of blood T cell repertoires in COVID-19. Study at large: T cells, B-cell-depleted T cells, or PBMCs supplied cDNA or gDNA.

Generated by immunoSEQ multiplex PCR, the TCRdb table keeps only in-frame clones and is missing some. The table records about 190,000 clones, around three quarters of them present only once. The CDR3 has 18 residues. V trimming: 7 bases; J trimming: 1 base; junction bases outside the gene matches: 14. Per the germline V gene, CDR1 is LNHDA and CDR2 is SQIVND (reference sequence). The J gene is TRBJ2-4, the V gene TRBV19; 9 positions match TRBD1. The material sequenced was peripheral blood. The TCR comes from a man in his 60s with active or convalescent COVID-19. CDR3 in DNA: TGTGCCAGTACCTCCGGGACAGGGTCATTGGCGGCCAAAAACATTCAGTACTTC. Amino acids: CASTSGTGSLAAKNIQYF.